These 20 T cell receptor beta chains were sequenced from one sample in a study of response to subunit inactivated influenza vaccine (dated 2018 in TCRdb). Receptor libraries were prepared by RT-PCR. Instrument on record: Illumina HiSeq 2500. The public reads were reprocessed in TCRdb via fastp at Q25 and MiXCR, keeping in-frame beta chains. Here each entry gathers all rows of one CDR3 protein and keeps the most common genes and DNA. The sample table lists over 150,000 distinct CDR3 sequences, approximately 12% of them with a count of one. Roughly 40% of the sample rests with the top ten. The sequencing used CD8+ T cells sorted from PBMCs, collected approximately 25 months after vaccination. All receptors come from a man in his fifties or sixties who received an inactivated influenza vaccine. Donor details come from another sample of the same person, matched by shared clones.

This clonotype was detected only a few times. The chain has TRBV4-2 and TRBJ2-7; TRBD2 matches 12 bases. Trimming took 8 bases from V and 4 from J; bases not matched to a gene: 15. The CDR3 totals 17 residues. The germline V gene has CDR1 LGHNA and CDR2 YNFKEQ. The chain's CDR3 is CASSVGGLTSGSYEQYF. As DNA, the CDR3 is TGTGCCAGCTCTGTTGGGGGGCTGACTAGCGGGAGTTACGAGCAGTACTTC.

This clonotype was counted ten times or more. The CDR3 sequence is CASSYGAGFTGELFF. As DNA, the CDR3 is TGTGCCAGCAGTTACGGGGCGGGATTCACCGGGGAGCTGTTTTTT. The chain combines TRBV6-5 with TRBJ2-2, with TRBD2 as a possible D gene (6 bases). Germline CDR1 MNHEY, CDR2 SVGAGI. Trimming removed 2 bases from V and 4 bases from J, with 11 bases in between. The CDR3 has 15 residues.

At least ten counts were recorded for this clonotype. This chain links TRBV9 with TRBJ2-5; weak D call: TRBD1 (6 bases). The CDR3 extends over 16 amino acids. Germline assignment: CDR1 SGDLS and CDR2 YYNGEE. V was shortened by 3 bases and J by 3 bases, with 18 bases between the two germline ends. CDR3 sequence (DNA): TGTGCCAGCAGCGCCCCCCGGACAGACCCTGAAGAGACCCAGTACTTC. This translates into CASSAPRTDPEETQYF. The variable domain in full, completed from reference TRBV9 and TRBJ2-5, reads DSGVTQTPKHLITATGQRVTLRCSPRSGDLSVYWYQQSLDQGLQFLIQYYNGEERAKGNILERFSAQQFPDLHSELNLSSLELGDSALYFCASSAPRTDPEETQYFGPGTRLLVL.

In this sample, this clonotype turned up a few times. The genes are TRBV9 and TRBJ2-1; 12 bases are shared with TRBD2. The CDR3 has 16 amino acids. V gave up 3 bases and J gave up 6 bases; unmatched junction bases: 7. CDR1 and CDR2 (germline): SGDLS, YYNGEE. The CDR3 DNA sequence: TGTGCCAGCAGCGCCCGGACTAGCGGGATACTCAATGAGCAGTTCTTC. Its translation is CASSARTSGILNEQFF. Full variable domain (remainder filled in from reference TRBV9 and TRBJ2-1): DSGVTQTPKHLITATGQRVTLRCSPRSGDLSVYWYQQSLDQGLQFLIQYYNGEERAKGNILERFSAQQFPDLHSELNLSSLELGDSALYFCASSARTSGILNEQFFGPGTRLTVL.

This clonotype was recorded a few times. CDR3 sequence: CASSFSGAGSNQPQHF. The DNA for the CDR3 is TGTGCCAGCAGCTTTAGTGGGGCGGGTAGCAATCAGCCCCAGCATTTT. This rearrangement joins TRBV5-5 to TRBJ1-5, with D maybe TRBD1 (5 bases). CDR3 length: 16 residues. V lost 2 bases to trimming and J lost 0 bases, with 12 bases between them. Germline loops: CDR1 SGHKS, CDR2 YYEKEE (reference sequence).

The rearrangement uses TRBV4-2 and TRBJ2-7, with D tentatively TRBD1 (5 bases). The CDR3 sequence is 18 residues long. The V and J ends lost 0 bases and 4 bases respectively, with 22 bases between them. Germline loops: CDR1 LGHNA, CDR2 YNFKEQ. The CDR3 bases are TGTGCCAGCAGCCAAGAACCTTCCCGACTGGGGCCCAAATACGAGCAGTACTTC. It translates to CASSQEPSRLGPKYEQYF.

This clonotype was seen repeatedly, ten times or more. The chain employs TRBV7-6 and TRBJ2-1; D unresolved. Germline V gene data show CDR1 as SGHVS and CDR2 as FNYEAQ. The ends were cut back, 8 bases at V and 8 bases at J, with 16 bases in the middle. The CDR3 is made up of 13 amino acids. The CDR3 nucleotides are TGTGCCAGCGGCCCCCATTACCGCGATGAGCAGTTCTTC. This sequence encodes CASGPHYRDEQFF.

V is TRBV25-1 and J is TRBJ1-1, with D tentatively TRBD1 (5 bases). CDR1 and CDR2 (germline): MGHDK, SYGVNS. V was trimmed by 8 bases and J by 4 bases, leaving 11 bases between them. The CDR3 has 12 amino acids. CDR3 DNA sequence: TGTGCCAGCGGCGGACACCCCACTGAAGCTTTCTTT. Protein: CASGGHPTEAFF.

This clonotype has only a few counts. The chain links TRBV15 to TRBJ2-2; D ambiguous. There are 15 residues in the CDR3. Trimming removed 1 base from V and 6 bases from J, with 12 bases in between. Germline assignment: CDR1 LNHNV and CDR2 YYDKDF (reference sequence). This chain's CDR3 is CATSRVGVVSGELFF. CDR3 bases: TGTGCCACCAGCAGAGTTGGGGTCGTGTCCGGGGAGCTGTTTTTT.

This clonotype was seen at least ten times. V and J are TRBV11-2 and TRBJ1-1; D unresolved. V was cut by 0 bases and J by 2 bases, with 4 bases left in between. CDR3 length: 13 residues. CDR1 is SGHAT and CDR2 is FQNNGV in the germline V gene. The CDR3 DNA follows: TGTGCCAGCAGCTTAGAACCAAACACTGAAGCTTTCTTT. It encodes CASSLEPNTEAFF.

Here the CDR3 reads CASSLLRSRKETQYF. CDR3 nucleotides: TGTGCCAGCAGTTTGTTGCGGAGTCGGAAGGAGACCCAGTACTTC. The chain links TRBV28 to TRBJ2-5, with no clear D. Germline-derived CDR1 and CDR2 are MDHEN and SYDVKM. This CDR3 has 15 amino acids. The V end lost 3 bases, the J end lost 5 bases, and 16 bases lay between the germline ends.

The V call is TRBV4-2, the J call TRBJ2-3; 10 positions match TRBD1. The V and J ends lost 4 bases and 0 bases, in that order; junction bases with no gene match: 10. Germline V gene sequence: CDR1 LGHNA, CDR2 YNFKEQ. CDR3 length: 18 amino acids. The chain's CDR3 is CASSRQNTGQGSTDTQYF. DNA of the CDR3: TGTGCCAGCAGCCGACAGAACACGGGACAGGGGAGCACAGATACGCAGTATTTT.

The J gene is TRBJ2-1, the V gene TRBV20-1, with TRBD2 as a possible D gene (5 bases). The V and J ends lost 1 base and 4 bases respectively, with 11 bases between them. The CDR3 loop spans 14 amino acids. Per the germline V gene, CDR1 is DFQATT and CDR2 is SNEGSKA (reference sequence). CDR3 protein: CSARAGEPYNEQFF. CDR3 bases: TGCAGTGCTAGAGCCGGGGAGCCGTACAATGAGCAGTTCTTC.

This clonotype showed up just a few times. V and J are TRBV6-1 and TRBJ1-5, with D unresolved. V was trimmed by 1 base and J by 4 bases, leaving 14 bases between them. CDR1 is MNHNS, CDR2 SASEGT, per germline. This CDR3 has 16 residues. Here the CDR3 reads CASSEGGWRINQPQHF. The CDR3 DNA reads TGTGCCAGCAGTGAAGGCGGTTGGCGGATAAATCAGCCCCAGCATTTT.

Only a few counts were recorded for this clonotype. This chain uses TRBV6-2 or TRBV6-3 with TRBJ2-7; D is unclear. The V gene's germline CDR1 is MNHEY and CDR2 SVGEGT. V was clipped by 6 bases and J by 4 bases, with 7 bases between them. This CDR3 is built from 11 residues. The CDR3 reads CASSYVYEQYF. CDR3 coding DNA: TGTGCCAGCAGCTACGTTTACGAGCAGTACTTC.

This clonotype appeared many times. The J gene is TRBJ1-1, the V gene TRBV6-5; maybe TRBD1 (5 bases). CDR1 is MNHEY and CDR2 is SVGAGI in the germline V gene. V was shortened by 4 bases and J by 10 bases, with 19 bases between the two germline ends. The CDR3 is 14 residues long. The CDR3 coding sequence is TGTGCCAGCAGTTGGTATCTAGGCCGGGACGGAGCTTTCTTT. It codes for CASSWYLGRDGAFF.

This clonotype showed up just a few times. CDR3 nucleotides: TGTGCCAGCAGCTTTCCGTCTAGCGGGGGCGATGAGCAGTTCTTC. This encodes CASSFPSSGGDEQFF. V usage is TRBV7-9 and J usage is TRBJ2-1, with 10 bases lining up with TRBD2. CDR1 and CDR2 (germline): SEHNR, FQNEAQ (reference sequence). V dropped 3 bases and J dropped 8; count of bases not matched to a gene: 7. The CDR3 has 15 residues.

The sample holds many counts of this clonotype. This chain connects TRBV2 to TRBJ2-4; D gene ambiguous. Germline CDR1 is SNHLY and CDR2 is FYNNEI. V was cut by 6 bases and J by 0 bases, with 9 bases left in between. The CDR3 sequence is 14 residues long. The CDR3 DNA reads TGTGCCAGCAGCATTGTCGTAGCCAAAAACATTCAGTACTTC. Translated, it gives CASSIVVAKNIQYF. The full variable domain, completed using reference TRBV2 and TRBJ2-4, is EPEVTQTPSHQVTQMGQEVILRCVPISNHLYFYWYRQILGQKVEFLVSFYNNEISEKSEIFDDQFSVERPDGSNFTLKIRSTKLEDSAMYFCASSIVVAKNIQYFGAGTRLSVL.

The J gene is TRBJ2-5, the V gene TRBV2; TRBD2 might be the D (6 bases). Germline CDR1 SNHLY, CDR2 FYNNEI. The CDR3 runs 14 residues. V lost 4 bases and J 1 base, leaving 10 bases between the germline ends. CDR3 coding DNA: TGTGCCAGCAGTGCCGCGGAGGGCCAAGAGACCCAGTACTTC. Translation gives CASSAAEGQETQYF.

This chain joins TRBV29-1 and TRBJ1-4; 8 nucleotides align to TRBD1. The CDR3 is 18 residues long. V trimming: 6 bases; J trimming: 2 bases; junction bases outside the gene matches: 17. Looked up from germline, CDR1 is SQVTM and CDR2 is ANQGSEA. The CDR3 coding sequence is TGCAGCGTCGCCACCGTACCGGGACAGGAGTTGACTAATGAAAAACTGTTTTTT. Residues: CSVATVPGQELTNEKLFF.